A selection of T cell receptor beta chains follows, all from one sample in a study of T-cell reconstitution after alpha-beta-depleted transplantation in children. One entry per CDR3 protein, called by TCRdb with MiXCR from the PCR reads. The sample carries around 960,000 distinct CDR3 sequences, under 30% recorded once. This specimen consisted of PBMCs, mostly from graft donor cells, obtained 360 days after TCRalphabeta/CD19-depleted stem cell transplant. These receptors all come from a boy under three years old who had a stem cell transplant for SCID, so the T cells may come from the graft donor. The conserved cysteine and the conserved F or W are not part of the CDR3 here. A D gene is named only where the DNA matches it firmly.

>TRBJ2-6|TRBV28|.
ASSLVGRSPSGANVLT
>TRBJ2-1|TRBV12-3/TRBV12-4|TRBD1
ASSLTGANEQF
>TRBJ2-2|TRBV18|TRBD1
ASSTGGSTGELF
>TRBJ2-2|TRBV2|.
ANSQNRDTGELF
>TRBJ1-3|TRBV5-1|.
ASSFGLGTGNTIY
>TRBJ1-2|TRBV27|.
ASSLVGGNGYT
>TRBJ2-7|TRBV25-1|TRBD1
ASSRDRGPLSSYEQY
>TRBJ2-4|TRBV2|.
ASSVGDSLAKNIQY
>TRBJ2-5|TRBV5-6|.
ASSEPLSETQY
>TRBJ2-5|TRBV20-1|.
SARGLWGVPQETQY
>TRBJ2-5|TRBV7-9|.
ASSLRLGGKETQY
>TRBJ2-7|TRBV5-5|.
ASSFSTAVGYEQY
>TRBJ2-6|TRBV15|.
ATTQGLSGANVLT
>TRBJ2-5|TRBV5-1|TRBD1
ASSLPDRDVFQETQY
>TRBJ2-1|TRBV12-3/TRBV12-4|.
ASSGPQNEQF
>TRBJ2-7|TRBV20-1|.
SARAGPYLFYEQY
>TRBJ1-5|TRBV21-1|.
ASSKAGGNVRNQPQH
>TRBJ2-7|TRBV29-1|.
SVAGGSYEQY
>TRBJ2-5|TRBV6-1|.
ASSRGVWETQY
>TRBJ1-1|TRBV29-1|.
SVETGLYGEAF
>TRBJ2-7|TRBV7-7|.
ASSIGPAGAYEQY
>TRBJ2-3|TRBV7-2|TRBD2
ASSSGGLAGARSQY
>TRBJ1-3|TRBV7-9|TRBD1
ASSLQGAGNTIY
>TRBJ2-5|TRBV28|.
ASRLGGQETQY
>TRBJ1-2|TRBV11-2|.
ASSEYREVGYT
>TRBJ1-5|TRBV6-2/TRBV6-3|TRBD1
ASSYSVGQGSQPQH